The next 15 T cell receptor beta chains were all read from a single sample in a study of shared clonotypes between healthy human individuals (dated by TCRdb to 2018 to 2020). Preparation of the library involved the immunoSEQ multiplex PCR assay. As stored in TCRdb, this immuneACCESS dataset retains in-frame rearrangements with V and J assigned. A fraction of the clones does not appear; measured against another copy, unresolved V genes explain less than half of the discrepancy, and the remainder lacks a known reason. This sample is represented by about 2.4 million clones; roughly 93% of them were singletons. The biggest ten clones account for 0.36% of the sample. Sequencing was carried out using naive CD4+ T cells from PBMCs. The cell subset or site label of this sample denotes: CD45RA+ positively selected. The receptor set was obtained from a man between 18 and 29 years old in good health. Some clones in this sample may be carry-over from other donors' samples.

This clone has a single count. The chain joins TRBV29-1 to TRBJ2-5, with D perhaps TRBD1 or TRBD2 (6 bases each). The V gene's germline CDR1 is SQVTM and CDR2 ANQGSEA. The CDR3 contains 18 residues. Trimming took off 3 bases at V and 5 bases at J, with 28 bases between the two ends. In nucleotides, the CDR3 is TGCAGCGTTGATGAACAAATCCTGGGGGGCGGTCCATCGGAGACCCAGTACTTC. It yields the protein CSVDEQILGGGPSETQYF.

A remark on this clone: Different DNA sequences within this sample yield the same CDR3. This chain links TRBV6-1 with TRBJ2-3; 8 bases line up with TRBD1. With 6 bases clipped from V and 0 bases from J, the junction kept 2 bases outside the gene matches. Germline loops: CDR1 MNHNS, CDR2 SASEGT. The CDR3 is 14 amino acids. DNA of the CDR3: TGTGCCAGCAGGAGGACAGGGAGCACAGATACGCAGTATTTT. Its translation is CASRRTGSTDTQYF.

The V and J genes are TRBV27 and TRBJ2-7; 12 bases align to TRBD2. Germline trimming cut 2 bases from V and 3 bases from J; bases unmatched to any gene: 11. The CDR3 consists of 18 residues. Germline V CDR1 and CDR2: MNHEY, SMNVEV (reference sequence). CDR3 sequence: CASSLKGLAGSFRYEQYF. The CDR3 DNA follows: TGTGCCAGCAGTTTAAAAGGACTAGCGGGATCCTTCCGCTACGAGCAGTACTTC.

The chain links TRBV6-5 to TRBJ2-5; 7 bases match TRBD2. This CDR3 spans 14 amino acids. The germline gives CDR1 MNHEY, CDR2 SVGAGI. The trim removed 2 bases at V and 5 bases at J, leaving 5 bases unmatched. In nucleotides, the CDR3 is TGTGCCAGCAGTTACGCGGGGGATTGGGAGACCCAGTACTTC. Its translation is CASSYAGDWETQYF.

This clone turned up a few times. This chain links TRBV11-1 with TRBJ2-6; unclear D gene. Germline V gives CDR1 SGHAT, CDR2 FQDESV (reference sequence). The CDR3 runs 14 residues. Deletions cut 1 base from V and 2 bases from J, with 3 bases between. The CDR3 protein is CASSLGTGANVLTF. In DNA, the CDR3 is TGTGCCAGCAGCTTAGGTACTGGGGCCAACGTCCTGACTTTC. Combining the CDR3 with reference TRBV11-1 and TRBJ2-6 gives the whole variable domain EAEVAQSPRYKITEKSQAVAFWCDPISGHATLYWYRQILGQGPELLVQFQDESVVDDSQLPKDRFSAERLKGVDSTLKIQPAELGDSAMYLCASSLGTGANVLTFGAGSRLTVL.

The genes are TRBV5-1 and TRBJ1-4; D is possibly TRBD1 (6 bases). Germline-derived CDR1 and CDR2 are SGHRS and YFSETQ. The CDR3 totals 15 residues. V was pared by 2 bases and J by 8 bases, with 16 bases between. The chain's CDR3 is CASSFNQGREEKLFF. CDR3 bases: TGCGCCAGCAGCTTTAACCAGGGGAGGGAGGAAAAACTGTTTTTT.

This clone was detected only a few times. In the same sample, other DNA sequences code for this CDR3. The chain combines TRBV5-1 with TRBJ1-2, with 9 bases matching TRBD1. The CDR3 covers 13 residues. V was clipped by 3 bases and J by 5 bases; unmatched bases: 2. CDR1 and CDR2 from the germline V gene are SGHRS and YFSETQ. CDR3 in amino acids: CASSSTGGYGYTF. CDR3 nucleotide sequence: TGCGCCAGCAGCTCGACAGGGGGATATGGCTACACCTTC.

The V gene is TRBV27, the J gene TRBJ1-5; TRBD1 matches at 9 bases. This CDR3 spans 16 amino acids. Germline V lookup: CDR1 MNHEY, CDR2 SMNVEV (reference sequence). The ends lost 2 bases at V and 6 bases at J; junction bases unmatched: 8. The CDR3 sequence: CASSLRLTGGTQPQHF. DNA of the CDR3: TGTGCCAGCAGTTTACGGTTGACAGGGGGGACTCAGCCCCAGCATTTT.

The V and J genes are TRBV18 and TRBJ1-1, with D unresolved. Germline V gene lookup returns CDR1 KGHSH and CDR2 LQKENI. This CDR3 spans 13 amino acids. Deletions cut 4 bases from V and 4 bases from J, with 10 bases between. The CDR3 reads CASSLGLGTEAFF. CDR3 sequence (DNA): TGTGCCAGCTCACTTGGTTTAGGCACTGAAGCTTTCTTT.

The chain recombines TRBV2 with TRBJ1-5; 10 nucleotides agree with TRBD1. With 6 bases clipped from V and 8 bases from J, the junction kept 7 bases outside the gene matches. Germline CDR1 SNHLY, CDR2 FYNNEI. This CDR3 is built from 14 residues. The CDR3 is CASRDRGSQEPQHF. In nucleotides, the CDR3 is TGTGCCAGCAGGGACAGGGGGTCGCAGGAGCCCCAGCATTTT.

The chain joins TRBV6-1 to TRBJ2-7; 15 bases line up with TRBD2. The CDR3 sequence is 16 residues long. CDR1 and CDR2 (germline): MNHNS, SASEGT. V was clipped by 4 bases and J by 6 bases; unmatched bases: 7. The CDR3 DNA sequence: TGTGCCAGCAGTGTGTCGGGACTAGCGGGAGGTACCGAGCAGTACTTC. Its translation: CASSVSGLAGGTEQYF.

V is TRBV9 and J is TRBJ2-5; D tentatively reads TRBD1 or TRBD2 (5 bases each). Trimming removed 0 bases from V and 4 bases from J, with 13 bases in between. CDR1 SGDLS and CDR2 YYNGEE come from the germline V gene. CDR3 size: 15 residues. In DNA form, the CDR3 reads TGTGCCAGCAGCGTAGGGGACCTCCCGGCAGAGACCCAGTACTTC. The encoded protein is CASSVGDLPAETQYF.

The chain couples TRBV10-3 to TRBJ2-2; TRBD2 matches at 9 bases. Germline CDR1 is ENHRY and CDR2 is SYGVKD. The CDR3 has 15 amino acids. The ends lost 4 bases at V and 5 bases at J; junction bases unmatched: 5. The CDR3 sequence is CAISVAGGLTGELFF. The CDR3 bases are TGTGCCATCAGTGTGGCGGGAGGGCTTACCGGGGAGCTGTTTTTT.

For the CDR3, the DNA is TGTGCCAGCAGCGTGGACGCAAATACTGGAAACACCATATATTTT. Amino acid sequence: CASSVDANTGNTIYF. The chain uses TRBV9 and TRBJ1-3, with D uncertain. CDR1 is SGDLS and CDR2 is YYNGEE in the germline V gene. V lost 2 bases, J lost 2 bases, and 11 bases lay in between. This CDR3 region has 15 residues.

The V call is TRBV2, the J call TRBJ1-4; D is possibly TRBD1 (5 bases). This CDR3 comprises 15 residues. Germline V CDR1 and CDR2: SNHLY, FYNNEI. The germline V and J ends were trimmed by 5 bases and 8 bases, with 18 bases remaining between them. CDR3 loop: CASSRRQLLSEKLFF. The CDR3 bases are TGTGCCAGCAGTAGACGACAGCTCCTTAGCGAAAAACTGTTTTTT.